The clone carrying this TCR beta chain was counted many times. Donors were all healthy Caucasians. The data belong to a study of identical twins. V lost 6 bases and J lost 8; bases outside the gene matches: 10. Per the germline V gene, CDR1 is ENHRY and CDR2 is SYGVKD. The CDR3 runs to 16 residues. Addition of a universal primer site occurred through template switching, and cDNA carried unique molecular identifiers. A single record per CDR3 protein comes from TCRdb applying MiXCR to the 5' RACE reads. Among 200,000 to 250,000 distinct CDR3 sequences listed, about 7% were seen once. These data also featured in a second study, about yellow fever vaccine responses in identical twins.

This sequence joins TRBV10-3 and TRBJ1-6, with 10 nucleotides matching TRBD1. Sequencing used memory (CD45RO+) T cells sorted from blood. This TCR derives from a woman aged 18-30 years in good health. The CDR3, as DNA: TGTGCCATCAGCCATGGGACAGGGGTGGCGGATTCACCCCTCCACTTT. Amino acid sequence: CAISHGTGVADSPLHF.